Each of the 25 T cell receptor beta chains below was sequenced from the same sample in a study of response to subunit inactivated influenza vaccine. TCRdb re-analysed the RT-PCR reads in MiXCR, keeping a single row per CDR3 protein. There are hundreds of thousands of distinct CDR3 sequences in the sample; approximately 20% occur only once, and around 10% lies in the top ten. Specimen: PBMCs from blood, collected 21 months after vaccination. These receptor sequences come from a man between 45 and 75 years old who received an inactivated influenza vaccine.

This clonotype was observed a few times. The chain couples TRBV5-1 to TRBJ2-5; D is perhaps TRBD2 (6 bases). This CDR3 spans 14 amino acids. Trimming removed 4 bases from V and 2 bases from J, with 12 bases in between. Germline CDR1 reads SGHRS; CDR2 reads YFSETQ. The CDR3 reads CASSPGREQETQYF. The CDR3, as DNA: TGCGCCAGCAGCCCCGGACGGGAGCAAGAGACCCAGTACTTC.

The rearrangement links TRBV29-1 to TRBJ2-7; perhaps TRBD1 as D (6 bases). The CDR3 loop spans 11 amino acids. CDR1 is SQVTM and CDR2 is ANQGSEA in the germline V gene. V dropped 3 bases and J dropped 4 bases, with 7 bases sitting between them. CDR3 nucleotides: TGCAGCGTTGACAGGGGTTACGAGCAGTACTTC. Protein sequence: CSVDRGYEQYF.

V usage is TRBV12-3 or TRBV12-4 and J usage is TRBJ2-3, with D unclear. This CDR3 contains 11 residues. Trimming left V 6 bases short and J 7 bases short, with 8 bases between. The CDR3 region is CASSRMNTQYF. CDR3 nucleotides: TGTGCCAGCAGCCGTATGAATACGCAGTATTTT.

The chain recombines TRBV27 with TRBJ1-1, with 9 bases that match TRBD1. After removal of 5 bases from V and 5 bases from J, the junction contained 9 bases not matched to a gene. The CDR3 spans 15 residues. CDR1 MNHEY and CDR2 SMNVEV come from the germline V gene (reference sequence). CDR3 in amino acids: CASSRSPGTGTEAFF. DNA of the CDR3: TGTGCCAGCAGTAGAAGTCCCGGGACAGGGACTGAAGCTTTCTTT.

This clonotype occurred a few times. V gene TRBV2 combines with J gene TRBJ2-1, with D perhaps assigned TRBD1 or TRBD2 (5 bases each). This CDR3 region has 15 residues. Trimming shortened V by 8 bases and J by 4 bases, and 18 bases separated the two germline ends. In germline, CDR1 is SNHLY, CDR2 FYNNEI. The CDR3 loop reads CASPHGAGPYNEQFF. DNA of the CDR3: TGTGCCAGCCCTCACGGGGCAGGACCATACAATGAGCAGTTCTTC.

This clonotype was observed a handful of times. This sequence joins TRBV27 and TRBJ1-4; 12 bases line up with TRBD1. The V gene end was trimmed by 2 bases and the J gene end by 10 bases; junction bases not matched to a gene: 8. The germline CDR1 and CDR2 sequences are MNHEY and SMNVEV (reference sequence). The CDR3 totals 16 residues. The CDR3 coding sequence is TGTGCCAGCAGTTTACGGGACAGGGGGCTCCTCGGAAAACTGTTTTTT. Protein product: CASSLRDRGLLGKLFF.

The gene calls are TRBV7-9 and TRBJ2-1; 8 nucleotides match TRBD1. The CDR3 length is 14 residues. V was clipped by 3 bases and J by 7 bases; unmatched bases: 5. Germline V lookup: CDR1 SEHNR, CDR2 FQNEAQ (reference sequence). This CDR3 reads CASSFYGTGNEQFF. Written as DNA, the CDR3 is TGTGCCAGCAGCTTCTACGGGACAGGTAATGAGCAGTTCTTC.

This clonotype was recorded a few times. The chain couples TRBV6-1 to TRBJ1-2; 7 bases line up with TRBD1. V shed 7 bases and J 3 bases; nucleotides not matched to a gene: 11. The CDR3 runs to 15 residues. Germline CDR1 and CDR2: MNHNS and SASEGT. The CDR3 DNA follows: TGTGCCAGCACTATGGGGGCAGGGGGGGACTATGGCTACACCTTC. It specifies CASTMGAGGDYGYTF.

The chain uses TRBV30 and TRBJ1-1; D remains unclear. The CDR3 runs 12 residues. CDR1 and CDR2 from the germline V gene are GTSNPN and SVGIG (reference sequence). V lost 0 bases, J lost 5 bases, and 7 bases lay in between. CDR3 sequence (DNA): TGTGCCTGGAGTGTACGGGTAACTGAAGCTTTCTTT. Its translation: CAWSVRVTEAFF. Based on the CDR3 plus reference TRBV30 and TRBJ1-1, the full variable domain is SQTIHQWPATLVQPVGSPLSLECTVEGTSNPNLYWYRQAAGRGLQLLFYSVGIGQISSEVPQNLSASRPQDRQFILSSKKLLLSDSGFYLCAWSVRVTEAFFGQGTRLTVV.

This clonotype was detected a few times. The gene calls are TRBV28 and TRBJ1-6, with D perhaps TRBD1 (6 bases). Germline V gives CDR1 MDHEN, CDR2 SYDVKM. The CDR3 is 16 residues long. V lost 3 bases to trimming and J lost 4 bases, with 13 bases between them. The CDR3 loop reads CASSFLGQSYNSPLHF. The CDR3 DNA reads TGTGCCAGCAGTTTTCTTGGACAGTCGTATAATTCACCCCTCCACTTT.

This clonotype was seen only a few times. The chain couples TRBV12-3 or TRBV12-4 to TRBJ2-5, with D unclear. V was clipped by 2 bases and J by 1 base, with 8 bases between them. The CDR3 has 14 amino acids. CDR3 sequence (DNA): TGTGCCAGCAGTTTACTGGCGGTCCAAGAGACCCAGTACTTC. Translated: CASSLLAVQETQYF.

This clonotype has at least ten counts. The rearrangement links TRBV10-3 to TRBJ1-2, with D hard to call. Trimming left V 5 bases short and J 4 bases short, with 14 bases between. This CDR3 is built from 14 residues. Germline V gene sequence: CDR1 ENHRY, CDR2 SYGVKD. The CDR3 DNA follows: TGTGCCATCAGTATAAGATCAGAGGGCTATGGCTACACCTTC. It translates to CAISIRSEGYGYTF.

This clonotype has a handful of counts. The J gene is TRBJ1-5, the V gene TRBV2, with 9 bases aligning to TRBD1. Germline V lookup: CDR1 SNHLY, CDR2 FYNNEI. The CDR3 is 15 residues long. J gave up 7 bases and V 5 bases, and 9 bases lay outside the gene matches. CDR3 bases: TGTGCCAGCAGTTATACCGGGACAGGGAACCAGCCCCAGCATTTT. It codes for CASSYTGTGNQPQHF.

This clonotype was seen only a few times. The chain couples TRBV5-1 to TRBJ2-2, with D perhaps matching TRBD1 (5 bases). Per germline, CDR1 SGHRS and CDR2 YFSETQ. V was cut by 7 bases and J by 6 bases, with 13 bases left in between. The CDR3 has 13 residues. The CDR3 reads CASSQGIAGELFF. CDR3 sequence (DNA): TGCGCCAGCTCTCAGGGTATAGCCGGGGAGCTGTTTTTT.

A few counts support this clonotype. V gene TRBV30 combines with J gene TRBJ1-1; 8 nucleotides match TRBD1. CDR1 GTSNPN and CDR2 SVGIG come from the germline V gene (reference sequence). Unmatched junction bases numbered 4, after V lost 3 bases and J lost 10 bases. The CDR3 loop spans 11 amino acids. The CDR3 is CAWSRGQGAFF. As DNA, the CDR3 is TGTGCCTGGAGCCGAGGACAGGGAGCTTTCTTT.

The V gene is TRBV10-3, the J gene TRBJ2-7, with TRBD1 identical over 7 bases. The CDR3 totals 13 residues. Germline V gives CDR1 ENHRY, CDR2 SYGVKD. The V gene end was trimmed by 5 bases and the J gene end by 4 bases; junction bases not matched to a gene: 5. CDR3: CAISHGTEYEQYF. In DNA, the CDR3 is TGTGCCATCAGTCATGGGACAGAGTACGAGCAGTACTTC.

This rearrangement joins TRBV7-2 to TRBJ2-7; D is perhaps TRBD2 (6 bases). The CDR3 contains 15 residues. V shed 2 bases and J shed 0 bases, with 11 bases lying between them. Per germline, CDR1 SGHTA and CDR2 FQGNSA. The CDR3: CASSLRRGSSYEQYF. The CDR3 DNA reads TGTGCCAGCAGCTTAAGGAGGGGAAGCTCCTACGAGCAGTACTTC. Filled out from reference TRBV7-2 and TRBJ2-7, the complete variable domain reads GAGVSQSPSNKVTEKGKDVELRCDPISGHTALYWYRQSLGQGLEFLIYFQGNSAPDKSGLPSDRFSAERTGGSVSTLTIQRTQQEDSAVYLCASSLRRGSSYEQYFGPGTRLTVT.

Only a few counts were recorded for this clonotype. V usage is TRBV3-1 and J usage is TRBJ1-1, with TRBD1 matching over 8 bases. V was clipped by 1 base and J by 4 bases; unmatched bases: 8. The CDR3 totals 16 residues. Per germline, CDR1 LGHDT and CDR2 YNNKEL (reference sequence). The CDR3 reads CASSQAGGVRGTEAFF. CDR3 bases: TGTGCCAGCAGCCAAGCAGGGGGCGTGAGGGGCACTGAAGCTTTCTTT.

This clonotype showed up just a few times. The rearrangement uses TRBV27 and TRBJ1-5, with D perhaps TRBD1 (5 bases). Trimming left V 2 bases short and J 7 bases short, with 9 bases between. The CDR3 has 13 amino acids. Germline V gene sequence: CDR1 MNHEY, CDR2 SMNVEV (reference sequence). The CDR3 bases are TGTGCCAGCAGTTTAGTATGGGGGCAGCCCCAGCATTTT. Its protein product is CASSLVWGQPQHF.

The gene calls are TRBV5-1 and TRBJ2-4, with 8 bases fitting TRBD1. Germline CDR1 is SGHRS and CDR2 is YFSETQ. V dropped 2 bases and J dropped 8; count of bases not matched to a gene: 9. The CDR3 extends over 15 amino acids. The CDR3 loop is CASSLLTGGYDIQYF. The CDR3, as DNA: TGCGCCAGCAGCTTACTTACAGGGGGATATGACATTCAGTACTTC. The full variable domain, in which reference TRBV5-1 and TRBJ2-4 provide the parts outside the CDR3, is KAGVTQTPRYLIKTRGQQVTLSCSPISGHRSVSWYQQTPGQGLQFLFEYFSETQRNKGNFPGRFSGRQFSNSRSEMNVSTLELGDSALYLCASSLLTGGYDIQYFGAGTRLSVL.

V and J are TRBV24-1 and TRBJ2-6; unclear D gene. V gave up 3 bases and J gave up 2 bases, with 1 base separating them. Germline loops: CDR1 KGHDR, CDR2 SFDVKD. The CDR3 runs to 13 residues. Here the CDR3 DNA reads TGTGCCACCAGTGATCCTGGGGCCAACGTCCTGACTTTC. Its protein is CATSDPGANVLTF.

This clonotype was detected only a few times. The chain joins TRBV20-1 to TRBJ1-6; D perhaps matches TRBD1 (6 bases). CDR1 is DFQATT and CDR2 is SNEGSKA in the germline V gene (reference sequence). The CDR3 runs to 15 residues. V lost 3 bases and J 10 bases, leaving 19 bases between the germline ends. The CDR3: CSAREGQLVYSPLHF. Here the CDR3 DNA reads TGCAGTGCTAGGGAAGGACAGCTTGTATACTCACCCCTCCACTTT.

This clonotype has only a few counts. The V and J genes are TRBV15 and TRBJ2-3; 7 bases fit TRBD2. Unmatched junction bases numbered 8, after V lost 1 base and J lost 4 bases. The germline gives CDR1 LNHNV, CDR2 YYDKDF (reference sequence). The CDR3 covers 16 residues. CDR3: CATSRGAGMRSDTQYF. The CDR3 DNA reads TGTGCCACCAGCAGAGGAGCGGGAATGCGGTCAGATACGCAGTATTTT.

This rearrangement joins TRBV30 to TRBJ1-6; possible D gene TRBD1, 5 bases. The V end was cut by 0 bases, the J end by 7 bases, with 13 bases between. This CDR3 region has 15 residues. The germline V gene has CDR1 GTSNPN and CDR2 SVGIG (reference sequence). DNA of the CDR3: TGTGCCTGGAGTGTGACTCGGCAGGGAAATTCACCCCTCCACTTT. It is translated as CAWSVTRQGNSPLHF.

This clonotype appeared many times. This chain connects TRBV20-1 to TRBJ2-1; D call uncertain. Germline lookup yields CDR1 DFQATT and CDR2 SNEGSKA (reference sequence). V lost 0 bases and J 4 bases, leaving 7 bases between the germline ends. This CDR3 comprises 13 residues. The DNA of the CDR3 is TGCAGTGCTAGAGATCGACGATACAATGAGCAGTTCTTC. This codes for CSARDRRYNEQFF.